The 10 T cell receptor beta chains given below trace back to one sample, sequenced in a study of hypomethylating agent response in myelodysplastic syndrome (dated by TCRdb to the early 2020s). The library was produced with the immunoSEQ multiplex PCR assay. What TCRdb holds here is the immuneACCESS table cut down to in-frame rearrangements. Part of the clones is not present; checked against another copy, under half of the missing clones reflect an unresolved V gene, and the others are unexplained. This sample is represented by about 3,600 clones; roughly four fifths of them were singletons. Jointly, the top ten make up about 26% of the sample. Sequencing was performed on bone marrow, taken before or after starting hypomethylating agent treatment for myelodysplastic syndrome (not recorded which). The receptors come from a human donor with myelodysplastic syndrome.

J is TRBJ2-1 and V is TRBV5-1; a possible D gene is TRBD1 (6 bases). Germline-derived CDR1 and CDR2 are SGHRS and YFSETQ. This CDR3 spans 13 amino acids. The V gene lost 3 bases and the J gene lost 9 bases, with 13 bases spanning the gap. CDR3 amino acids: CASSWTDGSEQFF. The CDR3 bases are TGCGCCAGCAGCTGGACAGATGGGAGTGAGCAGTTCTTC.

The J gene is TRBJ2-1, the V gene TRBV2; D is perhaps TRBD1 (5 bases). The V and J ends lost 8 bases and 9 bases respectively, with 17 bases between them. Germline values: CDR1 SNHLY, CDR2 FYNNEI. The CDR3 extends over 13 amino acids. The CDR3 spells CASGSGMGSEQFF. As DNA, the CDR3 is TGTGCCAGCGGATCAGGGATGGGGTCTGAGCAGTTCTTC.

The rearrangement joins TRBV6-1 to TRBJ1-3; D gene unclear. From germline, CDR1 is MNHNS and CDR2 SASEGT. V gave up 6 bases and J gave up 4 bases, with 19 bases separating them. CDR3 length equals 16 residues. CDR3 coding DNA: TGTGCCAGCAGCGAAACGAGTCCGGGGTCCGGAAACACCATATATTTT. Its protein product is CASSETSPGSGNTIYF.

The chain links TRBV27 to TRBJ1-2; 8 nucleotides align to TRBD1. The V gene end was trimmed by 6 bases and the J gene end by 7 bases; junction bases not matched to a gene: 10. This CDR3 comprises 14 residues. The germline V gene encodes CDR1 MNHEY and CDR2 SMNVEV (reference sequence). The CDR3 bases are TGTGCCAGCAGAACAATACAGGGGGATCTTGGCTACACCTTC. Amino acid sequence: CASRTIQGDLGYTF.

The table lists this clone with a few counts. The chain couples TRBV29-1 to TRBJ2-7, with TRBD1 identical over 7 bases. The CDR3 runs 13 residues. CDR1 is SQVTM, CDR2 ANQGSEA, per germline. With V trimmed by 4 bases and J by 6 bases, 9 bases remained unmatched. The CDR3 nucleotides read TGCAGCGTTGCCGCGACAGGGCCCTCCGAGCAGTACTTC. Translated: CSVAATGPSEQYF.

This chain links TRBV30 with TRBJ1-6; D gene uncertain. Germline lookup yields CDR1 GTSNPN and CDR2 SVGIG (reference sequence). This CDR3 comprises 19 residues. Trimming took off 3 bases at V and 0 bases at J, with 21 bases between the two ends. CDR3 amino acids: CAWSGERTVKSSYNSPLHF. The DNA for the CDR3 is TGTGCCTGGAGCGGGGAGAGGACGGTTAAGAGCTCCTATAATTCACCCCTCCACTTT.

This chain uses TRBV29-1 with TRBJ2-6, with no clear D. Trimming stripped 5 bases from V and 2 bases from J, with 10 bases between. The CDR3 has 14 amino acids. In germline, CDR1 is SQVTM, CDR2 ANQGSEA. CDR3 in DNA: TGCAGCGTTCTAGGGCCTCCTGGGGCCAACGTCCTGACTTTC. Translating it yields CSVLGPPGANVLTF.

The chain uses TRBV18 and TRBJ1-1, with D uncertain. In germline, CDR1 is KGHSH, CDR2 LQKENI. CDR3 length: 15 residues. V lost 4 bases and J 1 base, leaving 13 bases between the germline ends. The chain's CDR3 is CASSRSVGQNTEAFF. DNA of the CDR3: TGTGCCAGCTCACGGAGTGTTGGGCAGAACACTGAAGCTTTCTTT.

The V call is TRBV5-6, the J call TRBJ2-2; D remains ambiguous. This CDR3 has 14 residues. Trimming removed 2 bases at V and 6 bases at J, with 11 bases between. The germline V gene has CDR1 SGHDT and CDR2 YYEEEE. The CDR3 region is CASSFGSVAGELFF. CDR3 coding DNA: TGTGCCAGCAGCTTCGGGTCGGTCGCCGGGGAGCTGTTTTTT.

This sequence joins TRBV7-2 and TRBJ2-7; unclear D gene. The length of the CDR3 is 12 residues. V lost 1 base and J lost 5, with 6 bases in between. Germline CDR1 reads SGHTA; CDR2 reads FQGNSA. CDR3: CASSLVRDEQYF. CDR3 nucleotide sequence: TGTGCCAGCAGCTTAGTTCGGGACGAGCAGTACTTC. The full variable domain, with the rest looked up from reference TRBV7-2 and TRBJ2-7, is GAGVSQSPSNKVTEKGKDVELRCDPISGHTALYWYRQSLGQGLEFLIYFQGNSAPDKSGLPSDRFSAERTGGSVSTLTIQRTQQEDSAVYLCASSLVRDEQYFGPGTRLTVT.